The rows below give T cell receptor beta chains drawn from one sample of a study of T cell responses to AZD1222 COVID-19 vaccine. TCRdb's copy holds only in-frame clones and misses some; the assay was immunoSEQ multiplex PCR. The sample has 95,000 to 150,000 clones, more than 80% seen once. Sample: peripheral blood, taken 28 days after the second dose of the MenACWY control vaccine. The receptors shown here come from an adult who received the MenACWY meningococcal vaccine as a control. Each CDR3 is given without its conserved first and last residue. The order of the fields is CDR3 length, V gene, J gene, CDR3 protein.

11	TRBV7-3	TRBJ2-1	ASTAGGPNEQF
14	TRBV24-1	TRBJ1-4	ATSSTQGPHNEKLF
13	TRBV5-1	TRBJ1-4	ASSYRDSANEKLF
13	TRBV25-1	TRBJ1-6	ASSSSGTGWSPLH
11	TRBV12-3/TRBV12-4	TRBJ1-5	ASNQQGYQPQH
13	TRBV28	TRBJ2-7	ASRGMSDSTYEQY
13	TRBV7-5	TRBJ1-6	VRSLDRGRGSPLH
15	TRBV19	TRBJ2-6	ASSMGDPGSGANVLT
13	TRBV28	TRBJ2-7	ASSFLNGAWDEQY
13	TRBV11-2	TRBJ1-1	ASSLDRGLGTEAF
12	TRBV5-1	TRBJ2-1	ASSEGSSYNEQF
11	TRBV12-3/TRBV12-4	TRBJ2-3	ASSLGESDTQY
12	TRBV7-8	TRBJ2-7	ASSLAGFAYEQY
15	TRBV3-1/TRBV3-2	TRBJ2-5	ASSLTTGLVGQETQY
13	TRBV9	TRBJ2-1	ASSELGLAGYEQF
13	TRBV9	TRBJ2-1	ASSVVPQGRGEQF
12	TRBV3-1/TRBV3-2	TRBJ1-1	ASSPFGRDTEAF
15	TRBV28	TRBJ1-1	ASSATLGAGWNTEAF
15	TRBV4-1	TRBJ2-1	ASSQAKASGAYNEQF
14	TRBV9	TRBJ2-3	ASSPGTSGRADTQY
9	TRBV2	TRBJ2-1	ASSLFNEQF
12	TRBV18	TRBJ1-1	ASSPMKSYTEAF
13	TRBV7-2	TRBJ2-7	ASSMGPGSNYEQY
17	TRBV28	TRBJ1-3	ASSGPGGPQAYSGNTIY
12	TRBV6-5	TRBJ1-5	ASSYRQGAQPQH
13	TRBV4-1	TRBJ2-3	ASTLGGGATDTQY
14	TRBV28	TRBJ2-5	ASSFGGSGPGETQY
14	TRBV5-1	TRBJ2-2	ASRGTSGVNTGELF
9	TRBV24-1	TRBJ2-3	ATSGTDTQY
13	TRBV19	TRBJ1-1	ASSIPQGVRGEAF
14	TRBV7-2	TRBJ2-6	ASSLLRGAGANVLT
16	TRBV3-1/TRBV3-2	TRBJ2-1	ASSQELAVPLGYNEQF
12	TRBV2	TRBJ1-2	ASRPGGDRYGYT
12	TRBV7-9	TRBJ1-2	ASSHSTGDYGYT
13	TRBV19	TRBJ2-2	ASSRTGGTTGELF
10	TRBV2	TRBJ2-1	ASGQGSNEQF
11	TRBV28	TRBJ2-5	ASLKRDRETQY
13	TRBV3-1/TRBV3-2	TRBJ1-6	ASSTRVTANSPLH
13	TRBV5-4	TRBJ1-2	ASSLSLDRVGGYT